This T cell receptor (beta chain) is drawn from a study of cytomegalovirus exposure and HLA in healthy donors. This CDR3 comprises 13 residues. The germline V gene encodes CDR1 SNHLY and CDR2 FYNNEI. Trimming removed 6 bases from V and 7 bases from J; junction bases left unmatched: 6. Use of 60 Vbeta and 13 Jbeta primers characterized the PCR. Data came from immunoSEQ multiplex PCR; TCRdb stores just in-frame clones and leaves some out. The sample includes fewer than 200,000 clones, roughly 75% of them seen just once. This TCR came from a male donor in good health and CMV-seronegative. The genes are TRBV2 and TRBJ1-2; 9 bases fit TRBD1. The source material was PBMCs. The CDR3 sequence: CASSVQGAAGYTF. As DNA, the CDR3 is TGTGCCAGCAGCGTACAGGGGGCGGCTGGCTACACCTTC. The full variable domain, its missing parts supplied by reference TRBV2 and TRBJ1-2, is EPEVTQTPSHQVTQMGQEVILRCVPISNHLYFYWYRQILGQKVEFLVSFYNNEISEKSEIFDDQFSVERPDGSNFTLKIRSTKLEDSAMYFCASSVQGAAGYTFGSGTRLTVV.